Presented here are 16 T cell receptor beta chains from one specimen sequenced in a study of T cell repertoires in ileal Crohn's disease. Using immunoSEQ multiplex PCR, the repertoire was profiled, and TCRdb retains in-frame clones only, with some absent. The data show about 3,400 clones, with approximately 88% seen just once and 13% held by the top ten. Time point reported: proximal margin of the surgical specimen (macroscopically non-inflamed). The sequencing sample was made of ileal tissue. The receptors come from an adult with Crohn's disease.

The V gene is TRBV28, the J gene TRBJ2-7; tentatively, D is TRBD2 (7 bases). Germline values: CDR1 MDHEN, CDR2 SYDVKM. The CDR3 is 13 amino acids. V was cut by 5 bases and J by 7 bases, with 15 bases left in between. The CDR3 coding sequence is TGTGCCAGCAGTAACGGGGGGCGCAGGGAGCAGTACTTC. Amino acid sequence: CASSNGGRREQYF.

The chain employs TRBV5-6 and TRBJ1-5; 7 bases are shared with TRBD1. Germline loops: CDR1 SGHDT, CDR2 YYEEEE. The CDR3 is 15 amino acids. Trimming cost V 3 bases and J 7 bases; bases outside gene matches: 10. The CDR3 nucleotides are TGTGCCAGCAGCTATCGGGACAGCGAGGGGCAGCCCCAGCATTTT. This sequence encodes CASSYRDSEGQPQHF. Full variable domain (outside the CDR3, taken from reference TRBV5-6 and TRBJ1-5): DAGVTQSPTHLIKTRGQQVTLRCSPKSGHDTVSWYQQALGQGPQFIFQYYEEEERQRGNFPDRFSGHQFPNYSSELNVNALLLGDSALYLCASSYRDSEGQPQHFGDGTRLSIL.

In nucleotides, the CDR3 is TGTGCCAGCAGCCTCGGGCGACAGGGGACCCAGAACGAGCAGTACTTC. Protein sequence: CASSLGRQGTQNEQYF. V and J are TRBV7-6 and TRBJ2-7; 8 nucleotides match TRBD1. The CDR3 is 16 amino acids. V was clipped by 5 bases and J by 5 bases; unmatched bases: 14. The germline V gene encodes CDR1 SGHVS and CDR2 FNYEAQ.

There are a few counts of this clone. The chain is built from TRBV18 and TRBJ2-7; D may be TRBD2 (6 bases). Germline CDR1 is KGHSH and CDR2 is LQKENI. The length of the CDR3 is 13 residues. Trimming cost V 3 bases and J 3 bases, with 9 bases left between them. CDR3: CASSPRLDYEQYF. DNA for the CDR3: TGTGCCAGCTCACCGCGACTAGACTACGAGCAGTACTTC.

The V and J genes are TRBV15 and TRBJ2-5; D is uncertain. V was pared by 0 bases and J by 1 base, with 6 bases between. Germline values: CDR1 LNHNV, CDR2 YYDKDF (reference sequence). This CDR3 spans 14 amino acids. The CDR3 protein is CATSRDTGQETQYF. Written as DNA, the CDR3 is TGTGCCACCAGCAGAGATACTGGCCAAGAGACCCAGTACTTC.

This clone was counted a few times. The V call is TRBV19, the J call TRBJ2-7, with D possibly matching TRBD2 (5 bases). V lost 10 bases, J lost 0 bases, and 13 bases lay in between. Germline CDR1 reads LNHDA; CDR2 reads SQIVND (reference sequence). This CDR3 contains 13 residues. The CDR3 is CATSADSSYEQYF. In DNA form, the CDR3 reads TGTGCCACATCAGCGGATAGCTCCTACGAGCAGTACTTC. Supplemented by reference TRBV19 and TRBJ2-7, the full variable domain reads DGGITQSPKYLFRKEGQNVTLSCEQNLNHDAMYWYRQDPGQGLRLIYYSQIVNDFQKGDIAEGYSVSREKKESFPLTVTSAQKNPTAFYLCATSADSSYEQYFGPGTRLTVT.

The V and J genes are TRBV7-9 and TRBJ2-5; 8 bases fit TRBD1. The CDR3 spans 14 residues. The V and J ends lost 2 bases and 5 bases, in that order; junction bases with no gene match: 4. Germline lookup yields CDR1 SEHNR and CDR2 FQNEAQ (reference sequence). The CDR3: CASSLTTGVETQYF. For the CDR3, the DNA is TGTGCCAGCAGCTTAACGACAGGGGTCGAGACCCAGTACTTC.

CDR3 loop: CASSRGTGAGQETQYF. CDR3 coding DNA: TGTGCCAGCAGCCGCGGGACAGGGGCTGGCCAAGAGACCCAGTACTTC. This rearrangement joins TRBV5-4 to TRBJ2-5; 10 nucleotides match TRBD1. The length of the CDR3 is 16 residues. Per the germline V gene, CDR1 is SGHNT and CDR2 is YYREEE (reference sequence). V was clipped by 4 bases and J by 1 base; unmatched bases: 7.

For the CDR3, the DNA is TGTGCCAGCAGCGCCACAGGGGGCGTCTATGGCTACACCTTC. Amino acids: CASSATGGVYGYTF. V gene TRBV2 combines with J gene TRBJ1-2; 9 bases line up with TRBD1. The CDR3 contains 14 residues. The germline CDR1 and CDR2 sequences are SNHLY and FYNNEI. V lost 6 bases, J lost 4 bases, and 6 bases stayed unmatched.

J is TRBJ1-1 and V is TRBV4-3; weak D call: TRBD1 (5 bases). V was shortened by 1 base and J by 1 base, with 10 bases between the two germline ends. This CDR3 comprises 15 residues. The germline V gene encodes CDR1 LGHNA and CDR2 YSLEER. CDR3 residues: CASSQGAGRNTEAFF. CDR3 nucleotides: TGCGCCAGCAGCCAAGGAGCAGGGAGGAACACTGAAGCTTTCTTT.

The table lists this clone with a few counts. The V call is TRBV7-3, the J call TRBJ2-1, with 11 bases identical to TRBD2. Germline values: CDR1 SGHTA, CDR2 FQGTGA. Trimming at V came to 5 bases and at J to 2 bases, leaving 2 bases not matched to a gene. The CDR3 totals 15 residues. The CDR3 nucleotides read TGTGCCAGCAGCCCACTAGCGGGAGCCTACAATGAGCAGTTCTTC. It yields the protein CASSPLAGAYNEQFF.

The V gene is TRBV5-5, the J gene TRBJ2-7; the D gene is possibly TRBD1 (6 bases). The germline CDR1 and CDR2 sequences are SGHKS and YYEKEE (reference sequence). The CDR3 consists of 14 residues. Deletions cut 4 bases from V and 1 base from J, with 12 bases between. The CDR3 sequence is CASSRRDRSYEQYF. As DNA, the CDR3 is TGTGCCAGCAGCCGTCGAGACAGGTCCTACGAGCAGTACTTC.

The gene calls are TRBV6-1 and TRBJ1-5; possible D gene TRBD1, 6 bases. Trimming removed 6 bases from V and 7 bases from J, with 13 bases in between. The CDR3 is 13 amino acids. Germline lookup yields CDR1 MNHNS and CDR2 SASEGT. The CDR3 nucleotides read TGTGCCAGCAGATACAGGGTAGAACAGCCCCAGCATTTT. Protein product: CASRYRVEQPQHF.

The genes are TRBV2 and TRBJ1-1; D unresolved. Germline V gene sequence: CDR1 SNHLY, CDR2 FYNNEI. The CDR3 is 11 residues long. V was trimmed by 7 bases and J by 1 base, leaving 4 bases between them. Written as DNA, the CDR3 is TGTGCCAGCACGGGGAACACTGAAGCTTTCTTT. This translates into CASTGNTEAFF.

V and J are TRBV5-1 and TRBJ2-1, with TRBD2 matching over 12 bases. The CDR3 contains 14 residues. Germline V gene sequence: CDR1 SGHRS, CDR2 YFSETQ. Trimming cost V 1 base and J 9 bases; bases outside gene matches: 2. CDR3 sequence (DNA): TGCGCCAGCAGCTTGCTAGCGGGAGGGGGTGAGCAGTTCTTC. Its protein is CASSLLAGGGEQFF.

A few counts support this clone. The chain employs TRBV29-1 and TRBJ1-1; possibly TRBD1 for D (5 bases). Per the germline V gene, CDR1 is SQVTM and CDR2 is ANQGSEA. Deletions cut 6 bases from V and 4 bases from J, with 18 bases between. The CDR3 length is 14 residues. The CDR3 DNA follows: TGCAGCGTGGGGCAGGGCGTGGGGAGCACTGAAGCTTTCTTT. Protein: CSVGQGVGSTEAFF.